Listed below are T cell receptor beta chains from one sample, sequenced in a study of Ad26.COV2.S vaccination and SARS-CoV-2 variants. Clones were read by immunoSEQ multiplex PCR, and TCRdb kept only the in-frame ones, dropping some. The profile shows more than 250,000 clones, more than 70% of them singletons. The source was peripheral blood, collected in a trial of Ad26.COV2.S vaccine versus placebo. The origin of the receptors is a person aged 18-60 years who received the Ad26.COV2.S COVID-19 vaccine or a placebo. The CDR3 runs from the conserved cysteine through the conserved F or W. The order of the fields is J gene, D gene, clone size, V gene, CDR3 protein, CDR3 DNA. D genes are given only for firm matches. Clone size is stated in some rows and not others, as once, few, many or a class when expanded.

>TRBJ1-3|NA|NA|TRBV9
CASSVDPSGNTIYF
TGTGCCAGCAGCGTAGATCCCTCTGGAAACACCATATATTTT
>TRBJ2-5|NA|NA|TRBV19
CASSMGSGLRETQYF
TGTGCCAGTAGTATGGGATCGGGACTGAGGGAGACCCAGTACTTC
>TRBJ2-2|NA|NA|TRBV6-5
CASSYSEFSGAGELFF
TGTGCCAGCAGTTACTCGGAATTTTCAGGCGCCGGGGAGCTGTTTTTT
>TRBJ1-1|NA|once|TRBV3-1/TRBV3-2
CASSQDPGVGAFF
TGTGCCAGCAGCCAAGATCCCGGGGTTGGAGCTTTCTTT
>TRBJ1-2|TRBD1|NA|TRBV6-2/TRBV6-3
CASSRNARGQGGYGYTF
TGTGCCAGCAGCCGCAACGCTCGAGGACAGGGGGGCTATGGCTACACCTTC
>TRBJ2-3|TRBD2|NA|TRBV6-6
CASSPPGTRDTQYF
TGTGCCAGCAGCCCACCCGGGACTAGGGATACGCAGTATTTT
>TRBJ1-4|NA|NA|TRBV12-5
CASGLLGGGPNEKLFF
TGTGCTAGTGGTTTGCTCGGTGGCGGACCTAATGAAAAACTGTTTTTT
>TRBJ2-7|TRBD1|NA|TRBV11-2
CASSSSGTGEYEQYF
TGTGCCAGCAGCTCCTCCGGGACAGGGGAATACGAGCAGTACTTC
>TRBJ2-2|TRBD2|NA|TRBV4-2
CASSHRSTSATGELFF
TGTGCCAGCAGCCATCGCTCGACTAGCGCTACCGGGGAGCTGTTTTTT
>TRBJ1-6|NA|NA|TRBV7-2
CASGKGSSPLHF
TGTGCCAGCGGAAAGGGGTCTTCACCCCTCCACTTT
>TRBJ1-1|TRBD1|few|TRBV6-2/TRBV6-3
CASSTDRGNTEAFF
TGTGCCAGCAGTACGGACAGGGGGAACACTGAAGCTTTCTTT
>TRBJ2-7|NA|NA|TRBV27
CASSSQRRYEQYF
TGTGCCAGCAGTAGCCAGAGGAGGTACGAGCAGTACTTC
>TRBJ1-2|NA|NA|TRBV5-4
CASSLTGGGGYTF
TGTGCCAGCAGCTTAACCGGGGGAGGTGGCTACACCTTC
>TRBJ2-3|NA|NA|TRBV29-1
CSADAPGTDTQYF
TGCAGCGCGGACGCCCCGGGCACAGATACGCAGTATTTT
>TRBJ1-5|NA|NA|TRBV6-4
CASSERGDGARPQHF
TGTGCCAGCAGTGAGAGAGGGGATGGGGCTCGGCCCCAGCATTTT
>TRBJ2-1|TRBD2|NA|TRBV19
CASSRGSGYNEQFF
TGTGCCAGTAGCCGCGGGAGTGGTTACAATGAGCAGTTCTTC
>TRBJ1-2|TRBD1|NA|TRBV27
CASSLRTGYGYTF
TGTGCCAGCAGTCTACGGACAGGGTATGGCTACACCTTC
>TRBJ2-7|TRBD2|NA|TRBV4-1
CASSQVLWTSGRSGEQYF
TGCGCCAGCAGCCAAGTTCTTTGGACTAGCGGGAGGTCTGGCGAGCAGTACTTC
>TRBJ2-1|NA|NA|TRBV6-5
CATEGVRNEQFF
TGTGCCACCGAAGGTGTAAGGAATGAGCAGTTCTTC
>TRBJ1-5|NA|NA|TRBV10-3
CAIRSLNQPQHF
TGTGCCATCCGTAGTCTCAATCAGCCCCAGCATTTT
>TRBJ2-7|NA|NA|TRBV3-1/TRBV3-2
CASSRAPSGITEQYF
TGTGCCAGCAGCCGCGCTCCGTCAGGGATCACCGAGCAGTACTTC
>TRBJ2-2|TRBD2|NA|TRBV3-1/TRBV3-2
CASSHAGTSGMNTGELFF
TGTGCCAGCAGCCATGCCGGGACTAGCGGGATGAACACCGGGGAGCTGTTTTTT
>TRBJ2-3|TRBD2|NA|TRBV18
CASSPPWGGVITDTQYF
TGTGCCAGCTCACCACCGTGGGGAGGGGTGATCACAGATACGCAGTATTTT
>TRBJ2-7|NA|NA|TRBV5-1
CASREGSYEQYF
TGCGCCAGCAGAGAGGGCTCCTACGAGCAGTACTTC
>TRBJ1-5|NA|NA|TRBV7-6
CASSLDSHQPQHF
TGTGCCAGCAGCTTGGACAGCCATCAGCCCCAGCATTTT